Given below is one T cell receptor beta chain in context. This same CDR3 is encoded by further DNA sequences in the sample. This table comes from immunoSEQ multiplex PCR, and its TCRdb copy is limited to in-frame clones, with some not included. The sample contains over 300,000 clones, around nine tenths of which appear only once. This specimen comes from a study of blood T cell repertoires in COVID-19. The V end lost 0 bases, the J end lost 2 bases, and 10 bases lay between the germline ends. Germline CDR1 and CDR2: SGDLS and YYNGEE. This CDR3 is built from 15 residues. This receptor was taken from a woman aged 25 to 39 with acute COVID-19. Sequenced input: PBMCs or T cells enriched from blood (not recorded which). The genes are TRBV9 and TRBJ2-3; D remains unclear. This chain's CDR3 is CASSVGGVYTDTQYF. The CDR3 nucleotides read TGTGCCAGCAGCGTAGGAGGTGTTTACACAGATACGCAGTATTTT.